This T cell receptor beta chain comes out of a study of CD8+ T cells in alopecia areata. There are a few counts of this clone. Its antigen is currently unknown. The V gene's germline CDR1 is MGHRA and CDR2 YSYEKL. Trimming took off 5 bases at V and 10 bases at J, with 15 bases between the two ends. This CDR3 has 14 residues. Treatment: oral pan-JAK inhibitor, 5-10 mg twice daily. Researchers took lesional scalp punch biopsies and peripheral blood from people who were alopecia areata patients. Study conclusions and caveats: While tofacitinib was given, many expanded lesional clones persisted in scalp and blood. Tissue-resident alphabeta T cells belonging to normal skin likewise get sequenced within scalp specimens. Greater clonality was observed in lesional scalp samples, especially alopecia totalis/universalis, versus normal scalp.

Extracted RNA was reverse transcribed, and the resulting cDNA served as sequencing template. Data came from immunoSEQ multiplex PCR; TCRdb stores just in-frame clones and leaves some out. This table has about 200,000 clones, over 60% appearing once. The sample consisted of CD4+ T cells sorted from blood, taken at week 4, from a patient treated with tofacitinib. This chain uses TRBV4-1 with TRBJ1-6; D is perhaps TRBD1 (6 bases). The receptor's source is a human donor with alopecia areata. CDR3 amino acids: CASSVSGAGSPLHF. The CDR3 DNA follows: TGCGCCAGCAGCGTATCAGGGGCCGGGTCACCCCTCCACTTT.